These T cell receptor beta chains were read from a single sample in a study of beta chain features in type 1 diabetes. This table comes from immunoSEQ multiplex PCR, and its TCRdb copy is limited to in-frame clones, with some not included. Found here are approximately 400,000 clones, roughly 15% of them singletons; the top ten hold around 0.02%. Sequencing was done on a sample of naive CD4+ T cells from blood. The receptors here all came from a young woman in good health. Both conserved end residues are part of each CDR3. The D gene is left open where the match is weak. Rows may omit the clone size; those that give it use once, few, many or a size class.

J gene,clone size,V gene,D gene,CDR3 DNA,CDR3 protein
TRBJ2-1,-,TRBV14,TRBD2,TGTGCCAGCAGCCAAGCCCAATCTCGTGGGAGGGCCCGGTGGAATGAGCAGTTCTTC,CASSQAQSRGRARWNEQFF
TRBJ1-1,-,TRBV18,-,TGTGCCAGCTCCCGAAGCGCGGGGACGGGGACTGAAGCTTTCTTT,CASSRSAGTGTEAFF
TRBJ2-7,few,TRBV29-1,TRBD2,TGCAGCGTTGAGGTCGGGCTAGCGGGCGAGCAGTACTTC,CSVEVGLAGEQYF
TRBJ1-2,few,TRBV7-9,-,TGTGCCAGCAGCCCCCCGCGACATCTTTCGGTAGATGGCTACACCTTC,CASSPPRHLSVDGYTF
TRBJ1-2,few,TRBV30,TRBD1,TGTGCCTGGAGTGGTTCCGACAGGGGTTTCGGCTACACCTTC,CAWSGSDRGFGYTF
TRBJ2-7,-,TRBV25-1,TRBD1,TGTGCCAGCAGTGACTCCGGGACAGGTAAATACGAGCAGTACTTC,CASSDSGTGKYEQYF
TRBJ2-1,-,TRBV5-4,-,TGTGCCAGCAGCTTCCTCGATGAGCAGTTCTTC,CASSFLDEQFF
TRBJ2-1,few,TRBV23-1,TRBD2,TGCGCCAGCAGTCAATCACGGACTAGCGGGGACCCTTTCCATGAGCAGTTCTTC,CASSQSRTSGDPFHEQFF
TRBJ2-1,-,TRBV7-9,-,TGTGCCAGCAGCCCCCTAACCCCCTACAATGAGCAGTTCTTC,CASSPLTPYNEQFF
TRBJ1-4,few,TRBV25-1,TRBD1,TGTGCCAGCAGTGAATTAGGACAGGGAGAAGAAAAACTGTTTTTT,CASSELGQGEEKLFF
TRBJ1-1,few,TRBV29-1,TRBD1,TGCAGCCCCTCGGGACAGTTGGGGACTGAAGCTTTCTTT,CSPSGQLGTEAFF
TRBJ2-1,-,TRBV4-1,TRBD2,TGCGCCAGCAGCCCAGCGGGAGGGAACATTGAGCAGTTCTTC,CASSPAGGNIEQFF
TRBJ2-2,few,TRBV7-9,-,TGTGCCAGCAGCTTATCGTCCACATTTAACACCGGGGAGCTGTTTTTT,CASSLSSTFNTGELFF
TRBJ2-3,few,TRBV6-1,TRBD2,TGTGCCAGCAGCCTGACTAGCGGGAAAGCAGATACGCAGTATTTT,CASSLTSGKADTQYF
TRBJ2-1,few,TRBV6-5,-,TGTGCCAGCAGGAGGCCGAACTCCTACAATGAGCAGTTCTTC,CASRRPNSYNEQFF
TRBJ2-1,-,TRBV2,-,TGTGCCAGCAACCCTGTGAGGACAGTTGCCAATGAGCAGTTCTTC,CASNPVRTVANEQFF
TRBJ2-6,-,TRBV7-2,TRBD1,TGTGCCAGCAGCTTACTAGGGACAGGGACTTTCTCTGGGGCCAACGTCCTGACTTTC,CASSLLGTGTFSGANVLTF
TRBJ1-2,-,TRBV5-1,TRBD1,TGCGCCAGCAGAGGGACAGGGGACAACTATGGCTACACCTTC,CASRGTGDNYGYTF
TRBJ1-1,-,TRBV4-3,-,TGCGCCAGCAGCCAAGATCAGATAAACACTGAAGCTTTCTTT,CASSQDQINTEAFF
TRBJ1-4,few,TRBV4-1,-,TGCGCCAGCAGCGTTCTAGTGACAGCTGAAAAACTGTTTTTT,CASSVLVTAEKLFF
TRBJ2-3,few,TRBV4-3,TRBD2,TGCGCCAGCAGCCAAGAGTCTAGCGGATACACAGATACGCAGTATTTT,CASSQESSGYTDTQYF
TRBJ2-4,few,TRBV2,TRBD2,TGTGCCAGCAGTGCCTCTAGCGGGAGTCTAGCCAAAAACATTCAGTACTTC,CASSASSGSLAKNIQYF
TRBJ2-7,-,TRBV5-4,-,TGTGCCAGCAGCTTTGCGGGGTCTTCATTCTACGAGCAGTACTTC,CASSFAGSSFYEQYF
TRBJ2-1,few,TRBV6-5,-,TGTGCCAGCAGTTTGGGAGACAGGAGCAATGAGCAGTTCTTC,CASSLGDRSNEQFF
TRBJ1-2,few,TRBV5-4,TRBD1,TGTGCCAGCAGCCCCCGGACAGGGAGCTATGGCTACACCTTC,CASSPRTGSYGYTF
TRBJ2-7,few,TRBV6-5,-,TGTGCCAGCAGACCCGAGCGAACGGGGATCTACGAGCAGTACTTC,CASRPERTGIYEQYF
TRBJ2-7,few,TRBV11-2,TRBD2,TGTGCCAGCAGCTCTCCCGGGACTAGCGGGGGAGCCTACGAGCAGTACTTC,CASSSPGTSGGAYEQYF
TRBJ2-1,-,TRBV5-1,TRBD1,TGCGCCAGCAAGTATCAGAGGACAGGGGGAGATGAGCAGTTCTTC,CASKYQRTGGDEQFF
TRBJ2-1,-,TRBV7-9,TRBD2,TGTGCCACTACCGGGACTAGCGTGTACAATGAGCAGTTCTTC,CATTGTSVYNEQFF
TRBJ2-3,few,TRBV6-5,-,TGTGCCAGCAGTGTAGACAGCGTTCGCGATACGCAGTATTTT,CASSVDSVRDTQYF
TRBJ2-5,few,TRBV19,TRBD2,TGTGCCAGTAGTATAGTAGCGGGAGAGACCCAGTACTTC,CASSIVAGETQYF
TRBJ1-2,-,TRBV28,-,TGTGCCAGCAGCCCTATGGGGAGACGGTATGGCTACACCTTC,CASSPMGRRYGYTF
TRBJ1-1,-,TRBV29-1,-,TGCAGCGCCATCCCGGGGGCTTTCTTT,CSAIPGAFF
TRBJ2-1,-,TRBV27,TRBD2,TGTGCCAGCCCGCGGGGAGGGTACAATGAGCAGTTCTTC,CASPRGGYNEQFF
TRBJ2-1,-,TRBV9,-,TGTGCCAGCAGCGTAAGGGCTAGCGACCACAATGAGCAGTTCTTC,CASSVRASDHNEQFF
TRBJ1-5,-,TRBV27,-,TGTGCCAGCAGTTTATCATCGTTTAGGACAGTGAACTCCCAGCCCCAGCATTTT,CASSLSSFRTVNSQPQHF
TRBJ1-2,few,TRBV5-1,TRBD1,TGCGCCAGCAGCTTGGGGGACAGGGATGGCTACACCTTC,CASSLGDRDGYTF
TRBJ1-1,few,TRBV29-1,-,TGCAGCGTTGAGGGGAGGATGAACACTGAAGCTTTCTTT,CSVEGRMNTEAFF
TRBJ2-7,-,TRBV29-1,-,TGCAGCGTTGGGGGGGTAGGTTACGAGCAGTACTTC,CSVGGVGYEQYF
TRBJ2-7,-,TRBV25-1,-,TGTGCCAGCAGGAGGTCAGGAGGTAGCTACGAGCAGTACTTC,CASRRSGGSYEQYF
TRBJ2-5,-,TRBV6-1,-,TGTGCCAGCAGTGGCAGGGAACTACAAGAGACCCAGTACTTC,CASSGRELQETQYF
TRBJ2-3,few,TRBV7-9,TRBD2,TGTGCCAGCAGCAGTAGCGGGAACACAGATACGCAGTATTTT,CASSSSGNTDTQYF
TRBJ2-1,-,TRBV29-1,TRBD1,TGCAGCGTTGACAGGGGGCACTCCAATGAGCAGTTCTTC,CSVDRGHSNEQFF
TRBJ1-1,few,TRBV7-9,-,TGTGCCAGCAGCTGGGGGCGGACAAACACTGAAGCTTTCTTT,CASSWGRTNTEAFF
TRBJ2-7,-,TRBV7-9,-,TGTGCCAGCAGCTTTTCCTTCCGGTACTCCTACGAGCAGTACTTC,CASSFSFRYSYEQYF
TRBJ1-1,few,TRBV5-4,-,TGTGCCAGCAGCGCACCAGTGAACACTGAAGCTTTCTTT,CASSAPVNTEAFF
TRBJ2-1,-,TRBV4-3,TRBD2,TGCGCCAGCAGCCAAGTGTCACTAGCGGGAGGATCTGAGCAGTTCTTC,CASSQVSLAGGSEQFF
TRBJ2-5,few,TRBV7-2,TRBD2,TGTGCCAGCAGCTTAGTTGCTAGCGGGTTGGGAGAGACCCAGTACTTC,CASSLVASGLGETQYF
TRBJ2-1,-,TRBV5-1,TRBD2,TGCGCCAGCAGCTTGCAAGGGACTAGCGGGAGGGATGAGCAGTTCTTC,CASSLQGTSGRDEQFF
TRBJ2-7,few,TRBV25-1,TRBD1,TGTGCCAGCAGTGAAACCGGGACAGGGGCCTACGAGCAGTACTTC,CASSETGTGAYEQYF
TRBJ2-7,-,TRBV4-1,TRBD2,TGCGCCAGCAGCCAAGAAGTTGCGGGAGTTTACGAGCAGTACTTC,CASSQEVAGVYEQYF
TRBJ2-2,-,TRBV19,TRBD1,TGTGCCAGTATATCCGGACAGGGGGACACCGGGGAGCTGTTTTTT,CASISGQGDTGELFF
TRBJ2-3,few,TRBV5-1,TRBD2,TGCGCCAGCACCCCTTCTGGGACTAGCGGCACAGATACGCAGTATTTT,CASTPSGTSGTDTQYF
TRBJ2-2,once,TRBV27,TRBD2,TGTGCCAGCAGTTTCCCCCGACTAGCGGGAGGGCCGGGGACCGGGGAGCTGTTTTTT,CASSFPRLAGGPGTGELFF
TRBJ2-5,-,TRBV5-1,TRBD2,TGCGCCAGCAGCCCCTTGGGAGGGAGATCGAGGGAAGAGACCCAGTACTTC,CASSPLGGRSREETQYF
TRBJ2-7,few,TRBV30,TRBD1,TGTGCCTGGAGTAGGCAGGGGGCGCGCGAGCAGTACTTC,CAWSRQGAREQYF
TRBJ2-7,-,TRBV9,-,TGTGCCAGCAGCGTAGACGATCGAGGGCGGCCTTACTTC,CASSVDDRGRPYF